This T cell receptor (beta chain) came from a study of metastatic and nonmetastatic thyroid tumors. Study-wide context: Malignant thyroid and benign thyroid patients provided blood and tumor or nodule tissue whose repertoires were compared.

V gave up 5 bases and J gave up 1 base, with 6 bases separating them. Looked up from germline, CDR1 is MNHEY and CDR2 is SMNVEV (reference sequence). CDR3 length: 12 residues. This clone is medium-sized by share. No antigen is known for it. Through MiXCR, TCRdb re-clonotyped the PCR reads. The data show 15,000 to 25,000 clones, just over 25% seen once. Study-wide points: Malignant thyroid tumors reportedly had TCR beta diversity that was significantly higher than in benign nodules, in blood and tumor.

There were no patients who had received any treatment before thyroid surgery. Sequences were obtained from blood. The chain recombines TRBV27 with TRBJ2-7; D is uncertain. The receptor was derived from a male donor with papillary thyroid cancer or a benign thyroid nodule (not recorded which). Some clones in this sample may be carry-over from other donors' samples. The CDR3: CASSSTSYEQYF. The CDR3 DNA sequence: TGTGCCAGCAGTAGCACTTCCTACGAGCAGTACTTC.